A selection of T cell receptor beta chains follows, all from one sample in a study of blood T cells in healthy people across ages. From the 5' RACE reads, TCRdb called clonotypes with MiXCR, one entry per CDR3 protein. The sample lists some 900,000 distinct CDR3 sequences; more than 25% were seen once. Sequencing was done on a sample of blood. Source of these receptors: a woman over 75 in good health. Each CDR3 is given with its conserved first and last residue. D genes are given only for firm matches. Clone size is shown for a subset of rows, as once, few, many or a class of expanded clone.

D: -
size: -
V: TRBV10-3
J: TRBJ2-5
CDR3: CAISEGQVAMETQYF
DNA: TGTGCCATCAGTGAAGGTCAGGTAGCGATGGAGACCCAGTACTTC

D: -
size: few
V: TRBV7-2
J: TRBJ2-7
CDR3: CASSLVGAEQYF
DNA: TGTGCCAGCAGCTTAGTTGGCGCCGAGCAGTACTTC

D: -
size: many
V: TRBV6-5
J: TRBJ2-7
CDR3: CASTPRWQGTYEQYF
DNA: TGTGCCAGCACTCCACGGTGGCAGGGGACCTACGAGCAGTACTTC

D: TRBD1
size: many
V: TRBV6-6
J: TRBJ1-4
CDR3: CASRRGQGGEKLFF
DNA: TGTGCCAGTCGTCGGGGGCAGGGGGGAGAAAAACTGTTTTTT

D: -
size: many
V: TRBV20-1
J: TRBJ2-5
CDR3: CSARLPRGLQETQYF
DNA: TGCAGTGCTAGGCTCCCCAGGGGCCTACAAGAGACCCAGTACTTC

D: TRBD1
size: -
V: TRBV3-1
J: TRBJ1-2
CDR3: CASSFRTGGRIGYTF
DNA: TGTGCTAGCAGCTTTCGGACAGGGGGGAGAATTGGCTACACCTTC

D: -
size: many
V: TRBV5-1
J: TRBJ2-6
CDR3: CASRSGWGSSSGANVLTF
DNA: TGCGCCAGCAGATCCGGTTGGGGGAGTAGCTCTGGGGCCAACGTCCTGACTTTC

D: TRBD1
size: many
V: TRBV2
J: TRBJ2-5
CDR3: CATSQGDQETQYF
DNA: TGTGCCACATCCCAGGGGGACCAAGAGACCCAGTACTTC

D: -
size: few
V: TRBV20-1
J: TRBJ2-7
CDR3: CSARAQGGEQYF
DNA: TGCAGTGCCCGGGCCCAGGGGGGCGAGCAGTACTTC

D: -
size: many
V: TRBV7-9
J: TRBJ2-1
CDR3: CASSFPGSTYNEQFF
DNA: TGTGCCAGCAGCTTTCCCGGATCAACCTACAATGAGCAGTTCTTC

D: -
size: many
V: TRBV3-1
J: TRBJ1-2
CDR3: CASSRRTTNYGYTF
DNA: TGTGCCAGCAGCAGACGGACTACGAACTATGGCTACACCTTC

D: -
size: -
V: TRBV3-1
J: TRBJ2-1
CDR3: CASSQDRWAGIQETQFF
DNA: TGTGCCAGCAGCCAAGATCGCTGGGCCGGAATCCAAGAGACCCAGTTCTTC

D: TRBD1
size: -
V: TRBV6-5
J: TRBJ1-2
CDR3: CASSYVQGVYASGYTF
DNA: TGTGCCAGCAGTTACGTCCAGGGGGTGTATGCTAGTGGCTACACCTTC

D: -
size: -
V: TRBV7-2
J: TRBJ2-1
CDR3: CASSLAGQGISYNEQFF
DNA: TGTGCCAGCAGCTTGGCGGGGCAGGGAATTTCCTACAATGAGCAGTTCTTC

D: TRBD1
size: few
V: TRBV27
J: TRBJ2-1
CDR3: CASSSWTGNNEQFF
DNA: TGTGCCAGCAGTTCCTGGACAGGAAACAATGAGCAGTTCTTC

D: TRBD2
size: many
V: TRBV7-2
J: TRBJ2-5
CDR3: CASSLNPSGGRRTQYF
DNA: TGTGCCAGCAGCTTAAATCCTAGCGGGGGGCGTCGGACCCAGTACTTC

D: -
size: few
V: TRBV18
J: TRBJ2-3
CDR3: CASSLPSTDAQYF
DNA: TGTGCCAGCTCACTACCTAGCACAGATGCGCAGTATTTT

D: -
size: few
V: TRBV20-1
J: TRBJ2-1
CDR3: CSARVLDRKTQNEQFF
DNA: TGCAGTGCTAGAGTTTTGGACAGAAAGACACAGAATGAGCAGTTCTTC

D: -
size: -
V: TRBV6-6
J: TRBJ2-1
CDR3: CASSYSDLTPTENEQFF
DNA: TGTGCCAGCAGTTACTCCGACTTGACACCTACGGAGAATGAGCAGTTCTTC

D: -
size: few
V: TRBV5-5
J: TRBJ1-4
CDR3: CASSTDSNEKLFF
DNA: TGTGCCAGCAGCACCGACAGTAATGAAAAACTGTTTTTT

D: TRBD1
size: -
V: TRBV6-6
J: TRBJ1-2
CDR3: CASSATGGVSPYYTF
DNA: TGTGCCAGCAGTGCCACAGGGGGAGTTTCTCCCTACTACACCTTC

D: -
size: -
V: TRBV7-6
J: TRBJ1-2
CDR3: CASSSGIDYGYTF
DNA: TGTGCCAGCAGCTCTGGGATAGACTATGGCTACACCTTC